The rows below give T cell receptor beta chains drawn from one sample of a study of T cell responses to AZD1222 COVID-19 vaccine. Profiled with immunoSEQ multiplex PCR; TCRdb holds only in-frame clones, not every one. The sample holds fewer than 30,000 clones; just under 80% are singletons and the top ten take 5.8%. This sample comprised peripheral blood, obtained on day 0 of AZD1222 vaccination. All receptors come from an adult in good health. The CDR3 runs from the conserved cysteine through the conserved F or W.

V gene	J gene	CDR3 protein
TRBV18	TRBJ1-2	CASSPSDRGYGYTF
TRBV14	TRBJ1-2	CASSQLDRGSDGYTF
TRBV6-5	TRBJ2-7	CASSLRSRNEQYF
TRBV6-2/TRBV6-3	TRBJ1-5	CASSREGFAQHF
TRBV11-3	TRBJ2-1	CASSLGGGLNEQFF
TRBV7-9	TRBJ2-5	CASSFHGGLETQYF
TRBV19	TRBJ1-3	CASSQGATGNTIYF
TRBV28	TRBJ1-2	CASVRGNYGYTF
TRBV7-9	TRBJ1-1	CASSLGWTEAFF
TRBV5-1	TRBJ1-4	CASSLNRANEKLFF
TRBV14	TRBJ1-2	CASSQGRYGYTF
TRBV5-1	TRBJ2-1	CASSTGQGAYNEQFF
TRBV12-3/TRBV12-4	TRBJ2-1	CASRGSGGQGEFF
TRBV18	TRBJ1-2	CASSPPGKNYGYTF
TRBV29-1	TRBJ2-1	CSVGRESKDEQFF
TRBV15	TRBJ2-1	CATSPGTGLYNEQFF
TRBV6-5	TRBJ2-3	CASRQQGSTDTQYF
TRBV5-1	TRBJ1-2	CASSFNAPGQGANYGYTF
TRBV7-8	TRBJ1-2	CASSLIRTGGYYGYTF
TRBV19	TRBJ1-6	CASMDSTLNPLHF
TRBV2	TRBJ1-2	CASSDTVYYGYTF
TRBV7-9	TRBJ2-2	CASSLMGSGELFF
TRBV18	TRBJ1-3	CASSPPGRGNTIYF
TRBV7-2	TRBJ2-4	CASSLDVPRIQYF
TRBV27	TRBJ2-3	CASSRPGTGAGTDTQYF
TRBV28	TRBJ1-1	CASTLKDTEAFF
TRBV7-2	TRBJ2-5	CASSSPPGRRQETQYF
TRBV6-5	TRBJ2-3	CASSYSREGTTDTQYF
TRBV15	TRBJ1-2	CATSRDRNYGYTF
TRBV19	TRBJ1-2	CASSIDGRTNYGYTF
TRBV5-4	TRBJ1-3	CASSSGTDGGNTIYF
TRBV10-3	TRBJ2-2	CATYRGPGELFF
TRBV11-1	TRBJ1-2	CASSPGSGERRGYTF
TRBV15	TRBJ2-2	CATSRTQGVAGELFF
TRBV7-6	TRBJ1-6	CASSPVAGDNSPLHF
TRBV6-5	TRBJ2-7	CASSPPGNEQYF
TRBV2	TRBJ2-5	CAGARGQETQYF
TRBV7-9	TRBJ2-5	CASSEGQVTETQYF
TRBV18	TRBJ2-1	CASSPPRGPQNEQFF
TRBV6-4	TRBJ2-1	CASSDSKGAHEQFF
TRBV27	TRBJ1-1	CASSYNGGNTEAFF
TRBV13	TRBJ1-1	CASRWRGAGNTEAFF
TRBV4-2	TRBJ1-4	CASSQDLPTTNEKLFF
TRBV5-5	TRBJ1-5	CASSPEGSNSNQPQHF
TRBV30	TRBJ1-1	CAWNDGNTEAFF
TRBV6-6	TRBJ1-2	CASSPTGKRGYTF
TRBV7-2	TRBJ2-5	CASSPRLGGWGETQYF
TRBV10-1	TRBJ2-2	CASSAETPGELFF
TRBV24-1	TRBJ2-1	CATSDYIGGRSNEQFF
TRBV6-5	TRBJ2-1	CASSPGLEQFF
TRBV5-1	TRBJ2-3	CASSFERGATDTQYF
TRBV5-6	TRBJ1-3	CASSPLTPTSGNTIYF
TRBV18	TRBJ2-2	CASSPQGWFGGELFF
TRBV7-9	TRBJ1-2	CASSLDRVDGYTF
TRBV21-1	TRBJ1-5	CASSKGRVGVQHF